The next 8 T cell receptor beta chains were all read from a single sample in a study of blood T cell repertoires in COVID-19. Profiled with immunoSEQ multiplex PCR; TCRdb holds only in-frame clones, not every one. The profile shows 250,000 to 300,000 clones, about nine tenths of them singletons. Sequencing was performed on PBMCs or T cells enriched from blood (not recorded which). The receptors shown here come from a man aged 18 to 29 who had recovered from COVID-19.

The V gene is TRBV5-6, the J gene TRBJ2-3, with 11 bases matching TRBD2. V trimming: 2 bases; J trimming: 4 bases; junction bases outside the gene matches: 3. The CDR3 runs to 15 residues. CDR1 and CDR2 (germline): SGHDT, YYEEEE. This chain's CDR3 is CASSLLAGVSDTQYF. CDR3 sequence (DNA): TGTGCCAGCAGCTTACTAGCGGGAGTATCAGATACGCAGTATTTT.

The chain is built from TRBV29-1 and TRBJ1-1, with D perhaps TRBD1 (5 bases). Germline CDR1 SQVTM, CDR2 ANQGSEA. CDR3 length: 15 amino acids. Between the trimmed V and J ends, which lost 1 base and 0 bases, there was a span of 12 bases. This CDR3 reads CSVEVVLTVNTEAFF. The DNA of the CDR3 is TGCAGCGTTGAAGTGGTTTTGACAGTGAACACTGAAGCTTTCTTT.

The chain links TRBV5-1 to TRBJ1-6; 9 bases fit TRBD1. Germline V gives CDR1 SGHRS, CDR2 YFSETQ. The ends lost 7 bases at V and 4 bases at J; junction bases unmatched: 6. The CDR3 is 15 residues long. This chain's CDR3 is CASFDRGEYNSPLHF. In DNA, the CDR3 is TGCGCCAGCTTCGACAGGGGGGAATATAATTCACCCCTCCACTTT.

V and J are TRBV28 and TRBJ1-1; D unclear. The CDR3 has 13 residues. Germline V lookup: CDR1 MDHEN, CDR2 SYDVKM. The V end lost 7 bases, the J end lost 3 bases, and 12 bases lay between the germline ends. DNA of the CDR3: TGTGCCAGCATCATCCCAGGCCACACTGAAGCTTTCTTT. The encoded protein is CASIIPGHTEAFF.

The V and J genes are TRBV30 and TRBJ2-5; D is possibly TRBD1 (5 bases). Trimming pared 1 base from V and 1 base from J, leaving 7 bases between. Per germline, CDR1 GTSNPN and CDR2 SVGIG (reference sequence). This CDR3 is built from 13 residues. The CDR3 nucleotides read TGTGCCTGGAGTGGCGACAGCCAAGAGACCCAGTACTTC. Translation gives CAWSGDSQETQYF.

Only one count was recorded for this clone. The rearrangement links TRBV7-9 to TRBJ2-1; TRBD1 matches at 7 bases. The germline V gene has CDR1 SEHNR and CDR2 FQNEAQ (reference sequence). CDR3 length: 15 residues. V shed 5 bases, J shed 5 bases, and the junction held 9 bases outside the gene matches. Here the CDR3 reads CASSETGYHNNEQFF. Here the CDR3 DNA reads TGTGCCAGCAGCGAGACAGGGTACCATAACAATGAGCAGTTCTTC.

The J gene is TRBJ2-3, the V gene TRBV6-5; perhaps TRBD2 as D (5 bases). The CDR3 is 14 residues long. V lost 7 bases and J lost 0, with 11 bases in between. Germline V gene lookup returns CDR1 MNHEY and CDR2 SVGAGI. CDR3 sequence (DNA): TGTGCCAGCACTGGGGAGCCTAGCACAGATACGCAGTATTTT. It codes for CASTGEPSTDTQYF.

The count of this clone is one. The gene calls are TRBV4-2 and TRBJ1-5; 8 positions agree with TRBD1. V shed 5 bases and J 5 bases; nucleotides not matched to a gene: 8. CDR1 is LGHNA, CDR2 YNFKEQ, per germline. The CDR3 covers 15 residues. The chain's CDR3 is CASSGRLQGDQPQHF. The CDR3 coding sequence is TGTGCCAGCAGCGGACGATTACAGGGGGATCAGCCCCAGCATTTT.